The 20 T cell receptor beta chains given below trace back to one sample, sequenced in a study of CD8 T cells in Susac syndrome. RNA, at about 0.45 to 1 ug, was reverse transcribed with random hexamers. TCRdb recomputed calls from the immunoSEQ multiplex PCR reads with MiXCR, one row per CDR3 protein. The sample has more than 120,000 distinct CDR3 sequences, approximately 94% seen once. The sample comprised CD4+ T cells from PBMCs. The receptors derive from a human donor in good health.

J is TRBJ1-1 and V is TRBV20-1; the D gene is possibly TRBD1 (5 bases). CDR3 length: 13 amino acids. The germline V gene has CDR1 DFQATT and CDR2 SNEGSKA (reference sequence). V lost 3 bases to trimming and J lost 1 base, with 9 bases between them. The CDR3 nucleotides read TGCAGTGCTAGGGCCAGGGAGAACACTGAAGCTTTCTTT. It encodes CSARARENTEAFF.

The chain combines TRBV19 with TRBJ2-1, with D possibly being TRBD2 (6 bases). The CDR3 totals 16 residues. With 6 bases removed from V and 8 bases from J, the gap between germline ends came to 23 bases. Germline lookup yields CDR1 LNHDA and CDR2 SQIVND (reference sequence). The CDR3 reads CASRAGTPRIRDEQFF. The DNA for the CDR3 is TGTGCCAGTAGGGCCGGGACTCCGAGGATTCGTGATGAGCAGTTCTTC.

The chain uses TRBV19 and TRBJ1-2; the D gene is possibly TRBD1 (5 bases). The length of the CDR3 is 14 residues. Germline CDR1 is LNHDA and CDR2 is SQIVND (reference sequence). Trimming cost V 3 bases and J 6 bases, with 14 bases left between them. The CDR3 coding sequence is TGTGCCAGTAGTATTCTGGGGGTTTATCATGGCTACACCTTC. It encodes CASSILGVYHGYTF.

This chain uses TRBV9 with TRBJ1-2; D may be TRBD1 (6 bases). CDR1 SGDLS and CDR2 YYNGEE come from the germline V gene. V was trimmed by 0 bases and J by 6 bases, leaving 12 bases between them. The CDR3 is 14 residues long. CDR3 DNA sequence: TGTGCCAGCAGCGTAGCGGGGACATGGGATGGCTACACCTTC. Protein: CASSVAGTWDGYTF.

This clonotype was found once. The V call is TRBV2, the J call TRBJ2-6; TRBD2 might be the D (6 bases). CDR1 and CDR2 (germline): SNHLY, FYNNEI. Deletions cut 9 bases from V and 0 bases from J, with 24 bases between. The CDR3 has 19 residues. CDR3: CARGSVGGPSFSGANVLTF. The CDR3 DNA follows: TGTGCCAGGGGGTCGGTAGGAGGGCCCTCCTTCTCTGGGGCCAACGTCCTGACTTTC.

The chain joins TRBV29-1 to TRBJ1-1, with D uncertain. The V end was cut by 1 base, the J end by 1 base, with 7 bases between. The germline V gene encodes CDR1 SQVTM and CDR2 ANQGSEA. The CDR3 has 13 residues. CDR3 sequence (DNA): TGCAGCGTTGAAGGAAATAGGAACACTGAAGCTTTCTTT. Translation: CSVEGNRNTEAFF.

V and J are TRBV12-3 or TRBV12-4 and TRBJ2-1; 9 bases agree with TRBD1. The CDR3 covers 14 residues. Germline trimming cut 3 bases from V and 7 bases from J; bases unmatched to any gene: 4. CDR3 bases: TGTGCCAGCAGTTTCACACAGGGGGCGAATGAGCAGTTCTTC. Encoded protein: CASSFTQGANEQFF.

The rearrangement links TRBV5-1 to TRBJ1-1, with 11 bases identical to TRBD1. J gave up 7 bases and V 4 bases, and 9 bases lay outside the gene matches. This CDR3 spans 15 amino acids. The germline V gene has CDR1 SGHRS and CDR2 YFSETQ. The chain's CDR3 is CASSRSGQGAGEAFF. CDR3 DNA: TGCGCCAGCAGCCGTAGCGGACAGGGGGCTGGTGAAGCTTTCTTT.

CDR3 loop: CATSGTGAYEQYF. The CDR3 DNA is TGTGCCACCAGTGGCACAGGGGCCTACGAGCAGTACTTC. The chain couples TRBV24-1 to TRBJ2-7, with 7 bases lining up with TRBD1. From germline, CDR1 is KGHDR and CDR2 SFDVKD. The V and J ends lost 5 bases and 2 bases, in that order; junction bases with no gene match: 2. The CDR3 loop spans 13 amino acids.

The gene calls are TRBV19 and TRBJ1-1; no clear D. The CDR3 covers 12 residues. The ends were cut back, 6 bases at V and 1 base at J, with 6 bases in the middle. Germline V lookup: CDR1 LNHDA, CDR2 SQIVND (reference sequence). DNA for the CDR3: TGTGCCAGTAGGCATGGGAACACTGAAGCTTTCTTT. Protein: CASRHGNTEAFF.

This chain joins TRBV19 and TRBJ2-5, with D hard to call. CDR3 length: 11 residues. Germline-derived CDR1 and CDR2 are LNHDA and SQIVND (reference sequence). Trimming stripped 3 bases from V and 3 bases from J, with 2 bases between. The CDR3 spells CASSMEETQYF. The CDR3 DNA reads as TGTGCCAGTAGTATGGAAGAGACCCAGTACTTC.

The chain carries TRBV29-1 and TRBJ1-3; 11 bases are a match to TRBD1. Losses at the gene ends were 8 bases for V and 1 base for J; bases not matched to a gene: 13. There are 17 residues in the CDR3. Germline CDR1 reads SQVTM; CDR2 reads ANQGSEA. Here the CDR3 reads CSLRDRGIQRSGNTIYF. The CDR3 DNA reads TGCAGCCTCCGGGACAGGGGGATCCAAAGGTCTGGAAACACCATATATTTT.

The rearrangement uses TRBV30 and TRBJ1-1; no reliable D call. The V and J ends lost 1 base and 6 bases respectively, with 9 bases between them. CDR1 is GTSNPN, CDR2 SVGIG, per germline (reference sequence). This CDR3 comprises 12 residues. The CDR3 DNA sequence: TGTGCCTGGAGTGCTGGGCGTTCTGAAGCTTTCTTT. Translated, it gives CAWSAGRSEAFF. The full variable domain, completed using reference TRBV30 and TRBJ1-1, is SQTIHQWPATLVQPVGSPLSLECTVEGTSNPNLYWYRQAAGRGLQLLFYSVGIGQISSEVPQNLSASRPQDRQFILSSKKLLLSDSGFYLCAWSAGRSEAFFGQGTRLTVV.

The rearrangement uses TRBV20-1 and TRBJ1-4; TRBD1 matches 7 bases. The CDR3 consists of 12 residues. Germline V CDR1 and CDR2: DFQATT, SNEGSKA (reference sequence). The junction had 1 base not matched to a gene; V was cut back by 3 bases and J by 6 bases. CDR3 in DNA: TGCAGTGCTAGGGGGACAGATGAAAAACTGTTTTTT. Amino acids: CSARGTDEKLFF.

The V gene is TRBV5-1, the J gene TRBJ2-5; TRBD2 aligns across 14 bases. The V gene's germline CDR1 is SGHRS and CDR2 YFSETQ. CDR3 size: 17 residues. Unmatched junction bases numbered 7, after V lost 4 bases and J lost 2 bases. The CDR3 protein is CASSTGLAGGFQETQYF. As DNA, the CDR3 is TGCGCCAGCAGCACAGGACTAGCGGGAGGCTTTCAAGAGACCCAGTACTTC.

The rearrangement uses TRBV12-3 or TRBV12-4 and TRBJ2-2; 13 bases agree with TRBD2. CDR3 length equals 15 residues. The J segment lost 6 bases and the V segment lost 6 bases, leaving 4 bases of the junction unmatched. The CDR3 sequence is CASSRLAGGAGELFF. DNA for the CDR3: TGTGCCAGCAGCCGACTAGCGGGAGGTGCCGGGGAGCTGTTTTTT.

The genes are TRBV20-1 and TRBJ2-1, with 7 positions matching TRBD2. There are 15 residues in the CDR3. The V segment lost 5 bases and the J segment 2 bases; nucleotides outside the gene matches: 9. CDR1 is DFQATT and CDR2 is SNEGSKA in the germline V gene (reference sequence). In DNA, the CDR3 is TGCAGTGCTCATCCCTCCGGGAGGACCTACAATGAGCAGTTCTTC. It is translated as CSAHPSGRTYNEQFF.

The rearrangement uses TRBV20-1 and TRBJ2-7; 9 nucleotides match TRBD2. CDR1 and CDR2 from the germline V gene are DFQATT and SNEGSKA (reference sequence). Germline trimming cut 3 bases from V and 2 bases from J; bases unmatched to any gene: 2. The CDR3 spans 13 residues. CDR3 protein: CSASSGSPYEQYF. For the CDR3, the DNA is TGCAGTGCTAGTAGCGGGAGTCCCTACGAGCAGTACTTC.

A single count supports this clonotype. This chain's CDR3 is CASKDRADYSNQPQHF. The CDR3 DNA sequence: TGTGCCAGCAAAGACAGGGCCGACTATAGCAATCAGCCCCAGCATTTT. The chain combines TRBV12-3 or TRBV12-4 with TRBJ1-5; 7 positions agree with TRBD1. J was trimmed by 0 bases and V by 7 bases; bases with no gene match: 9. The CDR3 loop spans 16 amino acids.

The chain employs TRBV30 and TRBJ2-1; 10 bases match TRBD2. Looked up from germline, CDR1 is GTSNPN and CDR2 is SVGIG (reference sequence). V was clipped by 2 bases and J by 9 bases; unmatched bases: 4. CDR3 length: 13 residues. DNA for the CDR3: TGTGCCTGGAGTCCCCGGACTAGCGGTGAGCAGTTCTTC. Encoded protein: CAWSPRTSGEQFF.